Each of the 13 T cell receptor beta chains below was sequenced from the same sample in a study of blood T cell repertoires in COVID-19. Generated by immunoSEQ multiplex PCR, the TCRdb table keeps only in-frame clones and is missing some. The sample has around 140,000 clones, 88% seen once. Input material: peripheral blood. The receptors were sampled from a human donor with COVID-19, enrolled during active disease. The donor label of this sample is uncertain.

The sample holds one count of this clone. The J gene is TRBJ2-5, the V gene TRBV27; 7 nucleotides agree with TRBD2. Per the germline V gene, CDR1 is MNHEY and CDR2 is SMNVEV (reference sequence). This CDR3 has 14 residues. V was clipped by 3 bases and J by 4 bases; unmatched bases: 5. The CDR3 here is CASSLEGEGETQYF. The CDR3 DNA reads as TGTGCCAGCAGTTTGGAAGGGGAGGGAGAGACCCAGTACTTC.

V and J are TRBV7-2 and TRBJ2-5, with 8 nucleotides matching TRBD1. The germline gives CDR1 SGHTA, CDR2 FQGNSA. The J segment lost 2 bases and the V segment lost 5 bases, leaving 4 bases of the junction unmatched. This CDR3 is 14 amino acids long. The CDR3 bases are TGTGCCAGCAGCCTCGGACAGGGTCAAGAGACCCAGTACTTC. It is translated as CASSLGQGQETQYF.

CDR3 sequence: CASSLEAGLGAFF. CDR3 nucleotides: TGTGCCAGCAGCTTGGAGGCAGGGCTAGGGGCTTTCTTT. This rearrangement joins TRBV5-5 to TRBJ1-1; a weak D match, TRBD1 (5 bases). The length of the CDR3 is 13 residues. CDR1 and CDR2 from the germline V gene are SGHKS and YYEKEE (reference sequence). V was clipped by 0 bases and J by 11 bases, with 14 bases between them. Using reference TRBV5-5 and TRBJ1-1 for the parts outside the CDR3, the full variable domain is DAGVTQSPTHLIKTRGQQVTLRCSPISGHKSVSWYQQVLGQGPQFIFQYYEKEERGRGNFPDRFSARQFPNYSSELNVNALLLGDSALYLCASSLEAGLGAFFGQGTRLTVV.

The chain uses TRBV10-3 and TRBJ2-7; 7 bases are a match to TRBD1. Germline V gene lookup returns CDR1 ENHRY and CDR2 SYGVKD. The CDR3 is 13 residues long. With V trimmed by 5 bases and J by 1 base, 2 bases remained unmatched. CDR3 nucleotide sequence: TGTGCCATCAGTCCGGGACAGTCCTACGAGCAGTACTTC. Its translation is CAISPGQSYEQYF.

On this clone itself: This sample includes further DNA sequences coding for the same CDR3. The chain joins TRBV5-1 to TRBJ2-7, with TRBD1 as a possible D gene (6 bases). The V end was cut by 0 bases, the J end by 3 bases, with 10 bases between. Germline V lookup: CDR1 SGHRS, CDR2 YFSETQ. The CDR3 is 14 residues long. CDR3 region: CASSLEGVSYEQYF. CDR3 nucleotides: TGCGCCAGCAGCTTGGAGGGGGTGAGCTACGAGCAGTACTTC.

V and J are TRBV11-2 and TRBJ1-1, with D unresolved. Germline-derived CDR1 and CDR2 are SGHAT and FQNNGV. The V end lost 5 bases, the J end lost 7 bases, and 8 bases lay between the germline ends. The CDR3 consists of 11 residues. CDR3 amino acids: CASSPTLEAFF. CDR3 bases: TGTGCCAGCAGCCCCACTCTTGAAGCTTTCTTT.

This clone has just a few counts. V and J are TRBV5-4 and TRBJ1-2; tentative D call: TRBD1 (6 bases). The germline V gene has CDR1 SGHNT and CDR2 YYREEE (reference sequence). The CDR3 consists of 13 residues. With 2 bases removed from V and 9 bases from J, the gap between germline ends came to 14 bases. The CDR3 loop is CASSFQQGKSYTF. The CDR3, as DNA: TGTGCCAGCAGCTTTCAACAGGGAAAAAGCTACACCTTC.

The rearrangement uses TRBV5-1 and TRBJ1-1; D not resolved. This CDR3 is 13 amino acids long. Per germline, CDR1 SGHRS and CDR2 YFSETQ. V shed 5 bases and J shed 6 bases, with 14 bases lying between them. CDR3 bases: TGCGCCAGCAGTCCTGAGCTTGGTGCTGAAGCTTTCTTT. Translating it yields CASSPELGAEAFF.

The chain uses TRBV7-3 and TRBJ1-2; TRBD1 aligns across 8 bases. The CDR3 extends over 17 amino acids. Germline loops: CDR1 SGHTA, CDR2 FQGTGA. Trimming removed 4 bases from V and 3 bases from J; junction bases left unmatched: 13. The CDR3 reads CASSSATRTGKDYGYTF. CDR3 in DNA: TGTGCCAGCAGCTCCGCTACCCGGACAGGGAAGGACTATGGCTACACCTTC.

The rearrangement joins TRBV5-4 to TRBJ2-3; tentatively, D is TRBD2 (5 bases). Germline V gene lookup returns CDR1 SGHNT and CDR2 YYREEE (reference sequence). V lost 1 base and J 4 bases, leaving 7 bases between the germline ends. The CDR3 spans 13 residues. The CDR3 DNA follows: TGTGCCAGCAGCTTGCTTAGCGCAGATACGCAGTATTTT. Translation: CASSLLSADTQYF.

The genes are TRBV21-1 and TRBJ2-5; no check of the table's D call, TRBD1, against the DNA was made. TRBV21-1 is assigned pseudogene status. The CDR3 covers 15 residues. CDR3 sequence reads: CASSKRRTGKETQYF. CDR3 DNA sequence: TGTGCCAGCAGCAAAAGACGGACAGGTAAAGAGACCCAGTACTTC.

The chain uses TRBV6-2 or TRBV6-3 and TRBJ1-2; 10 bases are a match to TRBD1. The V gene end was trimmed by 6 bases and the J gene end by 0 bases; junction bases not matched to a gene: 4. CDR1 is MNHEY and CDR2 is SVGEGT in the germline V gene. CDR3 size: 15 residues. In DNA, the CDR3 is TGTGCCAGCAGCCCCGGGACAGGGGCTAACTATGGCTACACCTTC. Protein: CASSPGTGANYGYTF.

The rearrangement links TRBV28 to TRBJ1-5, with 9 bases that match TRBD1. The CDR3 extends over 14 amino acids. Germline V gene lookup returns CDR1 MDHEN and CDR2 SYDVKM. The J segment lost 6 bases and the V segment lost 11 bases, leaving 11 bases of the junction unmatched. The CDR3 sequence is CASQTGQGSQPQHF. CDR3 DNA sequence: TGTGCCTCACAAACCGGACAGGGGAGTCAGCCCCAGCATTTT.